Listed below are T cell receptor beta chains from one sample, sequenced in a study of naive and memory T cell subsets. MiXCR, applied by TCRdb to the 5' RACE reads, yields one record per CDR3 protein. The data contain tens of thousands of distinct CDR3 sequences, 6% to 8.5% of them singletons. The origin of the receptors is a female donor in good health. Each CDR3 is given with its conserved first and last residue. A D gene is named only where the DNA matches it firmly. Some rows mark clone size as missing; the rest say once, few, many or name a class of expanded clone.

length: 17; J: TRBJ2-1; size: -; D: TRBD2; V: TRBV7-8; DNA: TGTGCCAGCAGCTTAGATCCTAGCGGGAGGTCCTACAATGAGCAGTTCTTC; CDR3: CASSLDPSGRSYNEQFF
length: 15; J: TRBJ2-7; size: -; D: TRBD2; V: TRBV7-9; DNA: TGTGCCAGCAGCTTACCCGGGACTAGCGGATACGAGCAGTACTTC; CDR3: CASSLPGTSGYEQYF
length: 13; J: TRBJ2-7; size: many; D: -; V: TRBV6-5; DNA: TGTGCCAGCAGTTACGGCAGGGTAAACGAGCAGTACTTC; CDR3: CASSYGRVNEQYF
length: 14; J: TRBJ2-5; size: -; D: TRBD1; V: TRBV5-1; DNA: TGCGCCAGCAGCTTGGATAGGGGGCTTGAGACCCAGTACTTC; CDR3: CASSLDRGLETQYF
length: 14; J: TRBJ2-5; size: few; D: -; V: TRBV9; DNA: TGTGCCAGCACCGCTACAGGGTACCAAGAGACCCAGTACTTC; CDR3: CASTATGYQETQYF
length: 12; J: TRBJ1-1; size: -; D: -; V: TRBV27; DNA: TGTGCCAGCAGTTTAAGGGGGGCTGAAGCTTTCTTT; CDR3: CASSLRGAEAFF
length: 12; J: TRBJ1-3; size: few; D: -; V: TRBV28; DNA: TGTGCCAGCAGTTTTGGGTCCGGAAGACTCGGTTTT; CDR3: CASSFGSGRLGF
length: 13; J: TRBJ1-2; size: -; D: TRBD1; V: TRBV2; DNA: TGTGCCACTTCAGTACAGGGGAATCATGGCTACACCTTC; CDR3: CATSVQGNHGYTF
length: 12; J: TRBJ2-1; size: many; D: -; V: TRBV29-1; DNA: TGCAGCGTTGAAGATCGCAGGAATGAGCAGTTCTTC; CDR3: CSVEDRRNEQFF
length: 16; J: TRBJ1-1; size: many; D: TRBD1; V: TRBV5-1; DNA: TGCGCCAGCAGCCTACCCTACAGGGGTCGGAACACTGAAGCTTTCTTT; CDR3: CASSLPYRGRNTEAFF
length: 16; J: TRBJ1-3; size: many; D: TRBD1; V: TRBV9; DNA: TGTGCCAGCAGCGTGGACAGGGACTTAGCTGGAAACACCATATATTTT; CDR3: CASSVDRDLAGNTIYF
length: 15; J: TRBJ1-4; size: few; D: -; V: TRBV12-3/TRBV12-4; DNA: TGTGCCAGCAGCACGAGGTGGGGGTCTAATGAAAAACTGTTTTTT; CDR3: CASSTRWGSNEKLFF
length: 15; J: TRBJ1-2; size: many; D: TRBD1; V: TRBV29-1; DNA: TGCAGCGCCCGAACAACAGGGGTGGGCGGCTATGGCTACACCTTC; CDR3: CSARTTGVGGYGYTF
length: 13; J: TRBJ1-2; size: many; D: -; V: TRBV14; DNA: TGTGCCAGCAGCCAAGAAACAGCCTCCAGCTACACCTTC; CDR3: CASSQETASSYTF
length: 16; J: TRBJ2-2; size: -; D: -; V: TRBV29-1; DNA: TGCAGCGTTAGGGGGGTGGCAGGGTCGTCAACCGGGGAGCTGTTTTTT; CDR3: CSVRGVAGSSTGELFF
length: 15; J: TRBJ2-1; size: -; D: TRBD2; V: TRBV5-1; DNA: TGCGCCAGCAGACTCGGACTAGCGGGGGGCAATGAGCAGTTCTTC; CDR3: CASRLGLAGGNEQFF
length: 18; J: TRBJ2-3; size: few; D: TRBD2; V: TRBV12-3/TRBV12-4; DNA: TGTGCCAGCAGTACTAGCGGGAGGGCGGATCCGGGCACAGATACGCAGTATTTT; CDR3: CASSTSGRADPGTDTQYF
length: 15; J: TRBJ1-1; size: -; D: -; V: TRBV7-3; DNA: TGTGCCAGCAGCTTATTCGGCGGGGAGGCAGATGAAGCTTTCTTT; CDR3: CASSLFGGEADEAFF
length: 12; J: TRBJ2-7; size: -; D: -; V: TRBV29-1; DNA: TGCAGCGTGTCCGGGACAACCTACGAGCAGTACTTC; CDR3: CSVSGTTYEQYF
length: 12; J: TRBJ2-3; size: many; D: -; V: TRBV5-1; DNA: TGCGCCAGCAGCTTCAACACAGATACGCAGTATTTT; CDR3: CASSFNTDTQYF
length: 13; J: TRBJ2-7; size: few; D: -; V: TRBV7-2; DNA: TGTGCCAGCAGCCTAACGGGGTCTACGGGGCAGTACTTC; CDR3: CASSLTGSTGQYF
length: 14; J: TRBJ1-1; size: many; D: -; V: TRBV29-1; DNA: TGCAGCGCCAACGTCCGGGCTAAGGAGGGTGAAGCTTTCTTT; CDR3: CSANVRAKEGEAFF
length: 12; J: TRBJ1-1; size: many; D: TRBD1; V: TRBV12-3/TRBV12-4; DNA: TGTGCCAGCAGCCCTGGGGACAGGAAAGCTTTCTTT; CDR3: CASSPGDRKAFF
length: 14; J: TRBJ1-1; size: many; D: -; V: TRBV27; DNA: TGTGCCAGCAGGACCCCACAAGCGTCGGGGGAAGCTTTCTTT; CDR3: CASRTPQASGEAFF
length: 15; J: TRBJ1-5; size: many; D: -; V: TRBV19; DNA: TGTGCCAGTAGTATTAGCCCGCGGGGCAATCAGCCCCAGCATTTT; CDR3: CASSISPRGNQPQHF
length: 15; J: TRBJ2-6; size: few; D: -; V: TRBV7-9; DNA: TGTGCCAGCAGCCCGCAGGGCTCTGGGGCCAACGTCCTGACTTTC; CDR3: CASSPQGSGANVLTF
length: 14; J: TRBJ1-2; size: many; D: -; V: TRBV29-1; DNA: TGCAGCGTACCCACCCGCGCGGTTAGGGATGGCTACACCTTC; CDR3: CSVPTRAVRDGYTF